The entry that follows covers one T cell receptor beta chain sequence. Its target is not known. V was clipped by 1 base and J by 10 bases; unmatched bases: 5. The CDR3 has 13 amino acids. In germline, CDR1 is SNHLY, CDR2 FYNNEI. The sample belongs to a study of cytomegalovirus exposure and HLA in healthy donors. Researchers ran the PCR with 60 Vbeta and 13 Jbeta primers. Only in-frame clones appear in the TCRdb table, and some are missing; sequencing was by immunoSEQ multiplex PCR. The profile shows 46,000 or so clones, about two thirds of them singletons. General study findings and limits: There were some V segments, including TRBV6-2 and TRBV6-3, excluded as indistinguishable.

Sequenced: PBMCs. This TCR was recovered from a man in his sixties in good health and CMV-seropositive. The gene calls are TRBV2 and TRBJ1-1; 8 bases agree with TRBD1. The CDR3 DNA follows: TGTGCCAGCAGTGAAGGCCGACAGGGGCGAGCTTTCTTT. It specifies CASSEGRQGRAFF.